Only a few counts were recorded for the clone carrying this T cell receptor beta chain. This sample was included in a study of blood T cell repertoires in COVID-19. On the study more broadly: Sources were T cells, B-cell-depleted T cells, or PBMCs; the material itself was cDNA or gDNA.

TCRdb's table, derived via immunoSEQ multiplex PCR, lists solely in-frame clones and lacks some. Of approximately 75,000 clones in the sample, less than 90% were seen once. Source material: peripheral blood. The sequence was obtained from a woman over 75 with acute or convalescent COVID-19.

CDR3 coding DNA: TGTGCCACCAGCCTGACAGGTTCTCGGGATCAGCCCCAGCATTTT. It translates to CATSLTGSRDQPQHF. The chain links TRBV15 to TRBJ1-5; the D gene is possibly TRBD1 (6 bases). The V and J ends lost 5 bases and 5 bases respectively, with 16 bases between them. CDR3 size: 15 residues. Germline-derived CDR1 and CDR2 are LNHNV and YYDKDF (reference sequence).